Each of the 26 T cell receptor beta chains below was sequenced from the same sample in a study of spatial heterogeneity in lung cancer. Documented time point: sample taken at primary tumor resection. TCRs were sequenced from unsorted whole RNA of tumor, nontumor lung or PBMC. Each CDR3 protein is one row after TCRdb ran MiXCR on the 5' RACE reads. The repertoire has some 6,900 distinct CDR3 sequences, about 4% of them found once; the top ten carry roughly 25%. The source was normal lung tissue next to the tumor, collected at surgery. The receptors here all came from a female donor with early-stage non-small cell lung cancer.

This clonotype qualifies as medium-sized. With the library built for alpha chains, this beta chain is off target and its frequency is not meaningful. This chain uses TRBV11-1 with TRBJ1-2; no firm D call. Germline V gives CDR1 SGHAT, CDR2 FQDESV (reference sequence). V was cut by 5 bases and J by 4 bases, with 14 bases left in between. The CDR3 has 14 amino acids. CDR3 sequence reads: CASSGLNRIYGYTF. As DNA, the CDR3 is TGTGCCAGCAGCGGCCTTAACCGAATCTATGGCTACACCTTC.

In the case of this clonotype: The library was prepared for alpha chains; this beta chain is a stray read, so its frequency means little. The V call is TRBV20-1, the J call TRBJ2-2; D call uncertain. This CDR3 contains 14 residues. CDR1 DFQATT and CDR2 SNEGSKA come from the germline V gene (reference sequence). V was shortened by 8 bases and J by 4 bases, with 17 bases between the two germline ends. CDR3 in DNA: TGCAGTACCCTCTCTTATGTGGGCACCGGGGAGCTGTTTTTT. This codes for CSTLSYVGTGELFF.

This clonotype showed up many times. This beta chain is an off-target read within a library intended for alpha chains, so its frequency means little. The gene calls are TRBV3-1 and TRBJ1-5; TRBD1 is a possible D gene (6 bases). The V end was cut by 3 bases, the J end by 3 bases, with 12 bases between. The CDR3 is made up of 15 amino acids. CDR1 and CDR2 (germline): LGHDT, YNNKEL (reference sequence). The CDR3 reads CASSQAAGANQPQHF. CDR3 DNA: TGTGCCAGCAGCCAGGCGGCAGGGGCCAATCAGCCCCAGCATTTT.

In its sample, this clonotype was seen many times. As an off-target read in a library built for alpha chains, this beta chain has a frequency of little significance. This chain connects TRBV6-2 or TRBV6-3 to TRBJ1-5, with TRBD1 identical over 7 bases. There are 14 residues in the CDR3. The germline V gene encodes CDR1 MNHEY and CDR2 SVGEGT. Trimming at V came to 6 bases and at J to 3 bases, leaving 5 bases not matched to a gene. The CDR3: CASSATGTNQPQHF. The CDR3 region has the DNA TGTGCCAGCAGCGCGACAGGGACCAATCAGCCCCAGCATTTT.

This clonotype was seen repeatedly, ten times or more. Because this beta chain is a stray read in a library intended to capture alpha chains, its abundance should not be given much weight. The rearrangement links TRBV7-2 to TRBJ2-5; no firm D call. The V gene's germline CDR1 is SGHTA and CDR2 FQGNSA. The CDR3 has 15 amino acids. V was pared by 5 bases and J by 4 bases, with 17 bases between. Written as DNA, the CDR3 is TGTGCCAGCAGCGCCCGTCCCGAATTATTAGAGACCCAGTACTTC. This gives the protein CASSARPELLETQYF. Full variable domain (remainder filled in from reference TRBV7-2 and TRBJ2-5): GAGVSQSPSNKVTEKGKDVELRCDPISGHTALYWYRQSLGQGLEFLIYFQGNSAPDKSGLPSDRFSAERTGGSVSTLTIQRTQQEDSAVYLCASSARPELLETQYFGPGTRLLVL.

As regards this clonotype: For a library built for alpha chains, this beta chain is a stray read; little rests on its size. DNA of the CDR3: TGTGCCAGCAAATTAGGCACAGATACGCAGTATTTT. It encodes CASKLGTDTQYF. The J gene is TRBJ2-3, the V gene TRBV3-1, with D unresolved. CDR3 length: 12 amino acids. Germline CDR1 LGHDT, CDR2 YNNKEL (reference sequence). Trimming left V 7 bases short and J 1 base short, with 6 bases between.

About this clonotype itself: This beta chain is an unintended read in a library built for alpha chains; its size means little. The chain employs TRBV5-6 and TRBJ1-2, with TRBD1 identical over 10 bases. The CDR3 contains 14 residues. Germline values: CDR1 SGHDT, CDR2 YYEEEE. Trimming at V came to 4 bases and at J to 2 bases, leaving 2 bases not matched to a gene. CDR3 DNA sequence: TGTGCCAGCAGCCCGGACAGGGGGAACTATGGCTACACCTTC. Translated: CASSPDRGNYGYTF. Full variable domain (outside the CDR3, taken from reference TRBV5-6 and TRBJ1-2): DAGVTQSPTHLIKTRGQQVTLRCSPKSGHDTVSWYQQALGQGPQFIFQYYEEEERQRGNFPDRFSGHQFPNYSSELNVNALLLGDSALYLCASSPDRGNYGYTFGSGTRLTVV.

By frequency in the sample, this clonotype is medium-sized. This beta chain is off target for a library built for alpha chains, so its abundance means little. The J gene is TRBJ2-7, the V gene TRBV11-1; weak D call: TRBD1 (6 bases). The CDR3 consists of 15 residues. V was shortened by 1 base and J by 7 bases, with 17 bases between the two germline ends. The germline V gene encodes CDR1 SGHAT and CDR2 FQDESV (reference sequence). The CDR3 DNA follows: TGTGCCAGCAGCTTAGACAGGGATCCTACAAGGGAGCAGTACTTC. Translating gives CASSLDRDPTREQYF.

There are many counts of this clonotype. Since it is a stray read in a library aimed at alpha chains, this beta chain has a size that is not meaningful. The chain carries TRBV24-1 and TRBJ2-1; 8 bases line up with TRBD2. J lost 6 bases, V lost 3 bases, and 12 bases had no gene match. Germline lookup yields CDR1 KGHDR and CDR2 SFDVKD. The CDR3 loop spans 17 amino acids. CDR3 in DNA: TGTGCCACCAGTGATCCAACCGGGACTAGAGTAGGCAATGAGCAGTTCTTC. Its protein product is CATSDPTGTRVGNEQFF.

Many counts were recorded for this clonotype. This beta chain slipped into a library made for alpha chains as a stray read, so its size is not meaningful. This chain connects TRBV13 to TRBJ2-5; a weak D match, TRBD2 (6 bases). Between the trimmed V and J ends, which lost 4 bases and 2 bases, there was a span of 8 bases. Germline V CDR1 and CDR2: PRHDT, FYEKMQ (reference sequence). This CDR3 has 13 residues. The CDR3 DNA follows: TGTGCCAGCAGCTCCGGGACTCAAGAGACCCAGTACTTC. As protein: CASSSGTQETQYF. Drawing the rest from reference TRBV13 and TRBJ2-5, the complete variable domain is AAGVIQSPRHLIKEKRETATLKCYPIPRHDTVYWYQQGPGQDPQFLISFYEKMQSDKGSIPDRFSAQQFSDYHSELNMSSLELGDSALYFCASSSGTQETQYFGPGTRLLVL.

This clonotype has at least ten counts. Within a library made for alpha chains, this beta chain is off target, and its count is uninformative. The rearrangement links TRBV9 to TRBJ2-3; 10 nucleotides agree with TRBD2. V shed 0 bases and J 2 bases; nucleotides not matched to a gene: 9. The CDR3 runs to 18 residues. Germline CDR1 SGDLS, CDR2 YYNGEE. CDR3 in DNA: TGTGCCAGCAGCGTAGGAAGTAGCGGGGGGCTGCCCACAGATACGCAGTATTTT. Translating it yields CASSVGSSGGLPTDTQYF.

Judged by abundance, this clonotype is medium-sized (0.01 to 0.1%). Being off target in a library aimed at alpha chains, this beta chain has a size of little meaning. This chain uses TRBV7-2 with TRBJ2-7; the D gene is possibly TRBD1 (6 bases). The CDR3 is 16 amino acids. Germline values: CDR1 SGHTA, CDR2 FQGNSA. V was pared by 0 bases and J by 1 base, with 13 bases between. The CDR3 bases are TGTGCCAGCAGCTTAGCAGGTGGGACATTGTCCTACGAGCAGTACTTC. This translates into CASSLAGGTLSYEQYF.

This clonotype rates as medium-sized. Within a library made for alpha chains, this beta chain is off target, and its count is uninformative. The chain recombines TRBV12-3 or TRBV12-4 with TRBJ1-1, with a possible D match to TRBD1 (5 bases). The V end lost 3 bases, the J end lost 6 bases, and 14 bases lay between the germline ends. The CDR3 has 14 residues. The CDR3 DNA reads TGTGCCAGCAGTTTCCTGGAGGGGATATCTGAAGCTTTCTTT. Translated, it gives CASSFLEGISEAFF.

About this clonotype itself: A library made for alpha chains picked up this beta chain off target, so its size means little. The DNA for the CDR3 is TGCGCCAGCAGCCAGGGGGCATCTGACTATGGCTACACCTTC. It specifies CASSQGASDYGYTF. V and J are TRBV5-1 and TRBJ1-2; TRBD1 aligns across 8 bases. This CDR3 is built from 14 residues. The V and J ends lost 4 bases and 3 bases, in that order; junction bases with no gene match: 5. Looked up from germline, CDR1 is SGHRS and CDR2 is YFSETQ.

This clonotype has at least ten counts. The library was prepared for alpha chains; this beta chain is a stray read, so its frequency means little. This chain joins TRBV27 and TRBJ1-2; 9 bases agree with TRBD1. This CDR3 spans 14 amino acids. Germline trimming cut 5 bases from V and 3 bases from J; bases unmatched to any gene: 4. Germline CDR1 MNHEY, CDR2 SMNVEV (reference sequence). CDR3 amino acids: CASSPDRGYYGYTF. The CDR3 DNA follows: TGTGCCAGCAGTCCGGACAGGGGTTACTATGGCTACACCTTC.

This clonotype showed up many times. This beta chain represents an off-target read in a library built for alpha chains; its size is of limited meaning. The V gene is TRBV20-1, the J gene TRBJ1-6, with no clear D. Trimming shortened V by 5 bases and J by 3 bases, and 8 bases separated the two germline ends. Germline CDR1 reads DFQATT; CDR2 reads SNEGSKA (reference sequence). This CDR3 region has 13 residues. CDR3 nucleotide sequence: TGCAGTGCTCTAGGAGGCTATAATTCACCCCTCCACTTT. It yields the protein CSALGGYNSPLHF.

This clonotype showed up many times. This beta chain turned up in a library designed for alpha chains; as an off-target read, its abundance says little. This chain joins TRBV30 and TRBJ2-5; D might be TRBD2 (6 bases). CDR3 length: 15 amino acids. V lost 2 bases to trimming and J lost 1 base, with 14 bases between them. Germline CDR1 and CDR2: GTSNPN and SVGIG (reference sequence). The CDR3 loop reads CAWSRLGLPQETQYF. As DNA, the CDR3 is TGTGCCTGGAGTCGTTTGGGACTTCCCCAAGAGACCCAGTACTTC.

This clonotype came up many times. This beta chain was picked up by a library intended for alpha chains and is off target, so its count carries little meaning. This CDR3 reads CASSPDEGEPQHF. For the CDR3, the DNA is TGTGCCAGCAGCCCAGACGAGGGTGAGCCCCAGCATTTT. The genes are TRBV12-3 or TRBV12-4 and TRBJ1-5; no reliable D call. The CDR3 length is 13 residues. V was cut by 6 bases and J by 8 bases, with 14 bases left in between.

The table lists this clonotype with many counts. This beta chain slipped into a library made for alpha chains as a stray read, so its size is not meaningful. This chain joins TRBV30 and TRBJ1-2, with D unclear. The CDR3 consists of 13 residues. CDR1 and CDR2 from the germline V gene are GTSNPN and SVGIG (reference sequence). V lost 4 bases and J 7 bases, leaving 16 bases between the germline ends. In nucleotides, the CDR3 is TGTGCCTGGATCCCACGGGGTTCAGGTGGCTACACCTTC. Its translation is CAWIPRGSGGYTF.

By share, this clonotype ranks as medium-sized. This beta chain appears as a stray read in a library generated for alpha chains; its size is not informative. The rearrangement uses TRBV7-2 and TRBJ2-5; D perhaps matches TRBD2 (5 bases). Trimming left V 5 bases short and J 0 bases short, with 13 bases between. The CDR3 runs 15 residues. Germline CDR1 SGHTA, CDR2 FQGNSA. CDR3 in amino acids: CASSPVRGYQETQYF. Written as DNA, the CDR3 is TGTGCCAGCAGCCCCGTCCGGGGATACCAAGAGACCCAGTACTTC.

This clonotype was detected many times. Because this beta chain is a stray read in a library intended to capture alpha chains, its abundance should not be given much weight. The chain recombines TRBV7-8 with TRBJ1-1; possibly TRBD1 for D (5 bases). Germline V lookup: CDR1 SGHVS, CDR2 FQNEAQ. The V gene lost 4 bases and the J gene lost 3 bases, with 15 bases spanning the gap. The CDR3 extends over 15 amino acids. CDR3 sequence (DNA): TGTGCCAGCAGCTCCCTCCTGGGAGGGGACACTGAAGCTTTCTTT. It yields the protein CASSSLLGGDTEAFF.

This clonotype is medium-sized within its sample. The library was prepared for alpha chains; this beta chain is a stray read, so its frequency means little. The rearrangement uses TRBV5-1 and TRBJ2-3; the D gene is possibly TRBD1 (7 bases). Germline CDR1 reads SGHRS; CDR2 reads YFSETQ. The V end lost 1 base, the J end lost 6 bases, and 15 bases lay between the germline ends. This CDR3 is built from 15 residues. As DNA, the CDR3 is TGCGCCAGCAGCTTGCGGGGGACAGCCGGGGATACGCAGTATTTT. It encodes CASSLRGTAGDTQYF. Drawing the rest from reference TRBV5-1 and TRBJ2-3, the complete variable domain is KAGVTQTPRYLIKTRGQQVTLSCSPISGHRSVSWYQQTPGQGLQFLFEYFSETQRNKGNFPGRFSGRQFSNSRSEMNVSTLELGDSALYLCASSLRGTAGDTQYFGPGTRLTVL.

This clonotype was picked up many times. The junction departs from germline at one end; a sequencing error may be responsible. A library made for alpha chains picked up this beta chain off target, so its size means little. The CDR3 spells CASSHRREF. In DNA, the CDR3 is TGTGCCAGCTCACACAGGCGGGAATTC. The chain links TRBV18 to TRBJ2-7; perhaps TRBD2 as D (6 bases). The CDR3 totals 9 residues. From germline, CDR1 is KGHSH and CDR2 LQKENI.

This clonotype was counted many times. Found in a library prepared for alpha chains, this beta chain is an off-target read, and its abundance has little meaning. This chain uses TRBV27 with TRBJ1-1; 7 nucleotides align to TRBD1. Germline V gene lookup returns CDR1 MNHEY and CDR2 SMNVEV (reference sequence). V lost 4 bases to trimming and J lost 2 bases; unmatched junction nucleotides: 1. This CDR3 comprises 13 residues. Written as DNA, the CDR3 is TGTGCCAGCAGTTCAGGGGGAAACACTGAAGCTTTCTTT. It translates to CASSSGGNTEAFF.

This clonotype is medium-sized by share. A library prepared for alpha chains yielded this beta chain as an off-target read; its size is of little meaning. V usage is TRBV27 and J usage is TRBJ2-7, with 11 bases identical to TRBD2. CDR3 length: 17 amino acids. Germline-derived CDR1 and CDR2 are MNHEY and SMNVEV (reference sequence). V dropped 5 bases and J dropped 2; count of bases not matched to a gene: 11. The CDR3 DNA follows: TGTGCCAGCAGTCCAAGACTAGCGGGGTATAGACCCTACGAGCAGTACTTC. This translates into CASSPRLAGYRPYEQYF.

The table lists this clonotype with many counts. Within a library made for alpha chains, this beta chain is off target, and its count is uninformative. V gene TRBV19 combines with J gene TRBJ2-7; maybe TRBD1 (5 bases). Trimming removed 5 bases from V and 3 bases from J, with 11 bases in between. CDR3 size: 13 residues. The germline V gene encodes CDR1 LNHDA and CDR2 SQIVND (reference sequence). The DNA for the CDR3 is TGTGCCAGTAGTCTGACAGTGGTCTACGAGCAGTACTTC. It encodes CASSLTVVYEQYF.